Sequencing of this T cell receptor (beta chain) was carried out in a study of blood T cell repertoires in COVID-19 (dated by TCRdb to the early 2020s). Some background on the complete study: The collaborator samples originated in the United States, Italy and Spain and spanned the acute and convalescent phases of COVID-19. The prospective study material was composed of cDNA or gDNA derived from T cells, B-cell-depleted T cells, or PBMCs. The dataset comprised deeply sampled blood TCRbeta repertoires from subjects exposed to, actively infected with, or recovered from COVID-19. The repertoires were released in a freely available public database intended as a resource for research on the immune response to SARS-CoV-2. The samples were drawn from the first 160 participants of the ongoing ImmuneRACE study and from 950 to 1,500 subjects provided by 6 global collaborators. Sample metadata almost always included a de-identified subject ID, COVID-19 status, age in years and sex. HLA class I and class II types, where available, came from metadata supplied by the sample provider rather than from assay-based typing. Overall results and qualifications from the work: The amount of clinical and demographic metadata varied by source and participant and was provided uncurated.

TCRbeta CDR3 regions were amplified from genomic DNA using the immunoSEQ Assay, a bias-controlled multiplex PCR. On the study's bioinformatics: Within the assay, amplification of reference gene primers was used to estimate how many nucleated cells each sample contained. To quantify the absolute abundance of each unique TCRbeta CDR3 rearrangement, sequence reads were collapsed and filtered. For each sample, productive Simpson clonality was calculated as the square root of Simpson's diversity index across productive rearrangements. TCRdb obtained this table from immuneACCESS and retained in-frame rearrangements with V and J assigned. These tables miss some clones; where compared with another copy, unresolved V genes account for less than half of the shortfall, and the remainder is unexplained. V, J and clone size were drawn from that table, and D and trimming were deduced from the DNA. In all, the sample holds a few hundred thousand clones, and 86% of those were seen once. Of the sample, approximately 1.5% falls within the top ten clones.

Points on this clone: Its specific antigen is unknown. Base quality data are lacking; no much larger clone is found one base away.

Spanning cysteine to phenylalanine, the CDR3 consists of 15 amino acids. Of the read, only the CDR3 DNA is kept; its 45 bases are in frame from base 1. Taken from the germline V gene (reference sequence), the CDR1 and CDR2 loops are SGHNT and YYREEE. V and J are truncated by 4 bases and 0 bases respectively, leaving an intervening sequence of 11 bases. Collaborating institutions collected whole blood in K2EDTA tubes following their own protocols. For TCRbeta analysis, collaborator samples were shipped as frozen whole blood, as isolated PBMCs, or as DNA extracted from either sample type. The sample taken for sequencing was peripheral blood. The sequence was collected from a woman in her 50s with acute or convalescent COVID-19. The chain links TRBV5-4 with TRBJ2-4; the D gene identity is not certain. The DNA sequence is as follows: TGTGCCAGCAGCGACCCCACGGGAGCCAAAAACATTCAGTACTTC. It specifies CASSDPTGAKNIQYF.